This T cell receptor (beta chain) originates from a study of control samples from healthy donors and cancer patients. Germline V lookup: CDR1 SEHNR, CDR2 FQNEAQ (reference sequence). The CDR3 has 15 amino acids. Losses at the gene ends were 2 bases for V and 3 bases for J; bases not matched to a gene: 6. Profiling relied on immunoSEQ multiplex PCR, and the TCRdb table lists in-frame clones only, not all of them. Among tens of thousands of clones listed, around 83% were seen once. Sequenced sample: PBMCs. This receptor was obtained from a man aged 55 to 70 with head and neck cancer. This chain links TRBV7-9 with TRBJ1-2, with 7 bases fitting TRBD1. CDR3 region: CASSLIGGFDYGYTF. The CDR3 DNA is TGTGCCAGCAGCTTAATAGGGGGCTTTGACTATGGCTACACCTTC.